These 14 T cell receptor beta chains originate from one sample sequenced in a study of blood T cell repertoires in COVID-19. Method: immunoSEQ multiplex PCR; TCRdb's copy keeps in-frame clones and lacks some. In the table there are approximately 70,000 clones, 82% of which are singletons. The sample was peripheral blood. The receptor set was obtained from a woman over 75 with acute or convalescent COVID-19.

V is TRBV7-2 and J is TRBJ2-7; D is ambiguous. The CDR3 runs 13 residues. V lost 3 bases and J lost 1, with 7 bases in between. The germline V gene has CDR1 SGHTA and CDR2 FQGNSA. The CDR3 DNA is TGTGCCAGCAGCTTCGCGCTATCCTACGAGCAGTACTTC. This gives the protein CASSFALSYEQYF.

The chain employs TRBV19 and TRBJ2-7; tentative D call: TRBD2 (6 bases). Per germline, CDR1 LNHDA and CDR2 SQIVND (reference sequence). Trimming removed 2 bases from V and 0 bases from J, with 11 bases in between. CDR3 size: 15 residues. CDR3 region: CASSIFGGNSYEQYF. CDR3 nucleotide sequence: TGTGCCAGTAGTATATTTGGGGGGAACTCCTACGAGCAGTACTTC. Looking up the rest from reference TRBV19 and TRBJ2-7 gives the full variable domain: DGGITQSPKYLFRKEGQNVTLSCEQNLNHDAMYWYRQDPGQGLRLIYYSQIVNDFQKGDIAEGYSVSREKKESFPLTVTSAQKNPTAFYLCASSIFGGNSYEQYFGPGTRLTVT.

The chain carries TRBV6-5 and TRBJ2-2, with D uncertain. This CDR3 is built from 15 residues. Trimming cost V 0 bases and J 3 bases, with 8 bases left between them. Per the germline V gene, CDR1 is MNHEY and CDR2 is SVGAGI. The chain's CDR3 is CASSYSQVYTGELFF. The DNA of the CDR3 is TGTGCCAGCAGTTACTCTCAGGTGTACACCGGGGAGCTGTTTTTT.

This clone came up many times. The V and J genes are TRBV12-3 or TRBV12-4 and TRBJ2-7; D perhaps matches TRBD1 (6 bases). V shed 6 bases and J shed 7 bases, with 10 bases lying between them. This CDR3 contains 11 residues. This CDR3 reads CASRWGLEQYF. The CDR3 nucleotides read TGTGCCAGCAGGTGGGGGCTTGAGCAGTACTTC.

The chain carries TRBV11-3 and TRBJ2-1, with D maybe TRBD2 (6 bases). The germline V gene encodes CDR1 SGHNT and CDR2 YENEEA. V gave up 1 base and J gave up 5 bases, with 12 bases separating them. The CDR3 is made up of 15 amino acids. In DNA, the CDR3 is TGTGCCAGCAGCTTAGGAAAGGGACTTAACAATGAGCAGTTCTTC. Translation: CASSLGKGLNNEQFF.

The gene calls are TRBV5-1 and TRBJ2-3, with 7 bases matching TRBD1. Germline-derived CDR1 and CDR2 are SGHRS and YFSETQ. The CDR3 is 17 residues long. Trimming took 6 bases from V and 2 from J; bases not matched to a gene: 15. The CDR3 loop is CASKYGQAVMNTDTQYF. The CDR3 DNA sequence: TGCGCCAGCAAATACGGACAGGCCGTTATGAACACAGATACGCAGTATTTT.

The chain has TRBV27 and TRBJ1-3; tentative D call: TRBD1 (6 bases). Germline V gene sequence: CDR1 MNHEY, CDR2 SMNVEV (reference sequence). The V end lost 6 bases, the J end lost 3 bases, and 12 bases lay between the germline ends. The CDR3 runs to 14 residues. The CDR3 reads CASSPGVGGNTIYF. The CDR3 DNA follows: TGTGCCAGCAGCCCAGGGGTTGGTGGAAACACCATATATTTT.

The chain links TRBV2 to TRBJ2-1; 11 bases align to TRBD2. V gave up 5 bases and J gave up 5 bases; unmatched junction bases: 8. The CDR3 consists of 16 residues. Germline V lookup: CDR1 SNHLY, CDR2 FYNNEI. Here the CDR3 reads CASSRIAGGPNNEQFF. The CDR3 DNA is TGTGCCAGCAGTCGTATAGCGGGAGGGCCTAACAATGAGCAGTTCTTC.

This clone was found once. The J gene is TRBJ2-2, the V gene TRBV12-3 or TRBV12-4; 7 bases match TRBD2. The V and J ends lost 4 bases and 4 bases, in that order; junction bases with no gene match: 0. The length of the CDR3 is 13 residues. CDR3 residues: CASSWGGTGELFF. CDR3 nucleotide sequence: TGTGCCAGCAGTTGGGGGGGCACCGGGGAGCTGTTTTTT.

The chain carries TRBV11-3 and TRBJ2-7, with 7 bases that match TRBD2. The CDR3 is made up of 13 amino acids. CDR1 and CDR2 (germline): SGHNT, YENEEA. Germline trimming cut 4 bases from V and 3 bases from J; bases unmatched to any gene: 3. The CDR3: CASSWGGSYEQYF. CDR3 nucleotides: TGTGCCAGCAGCTGGGGCGGGAGCTACGAGCAGTACTTC.

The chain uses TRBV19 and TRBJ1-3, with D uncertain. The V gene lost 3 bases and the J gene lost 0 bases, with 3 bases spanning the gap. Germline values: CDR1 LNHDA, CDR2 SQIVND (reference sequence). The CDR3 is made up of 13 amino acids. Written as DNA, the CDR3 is TGTGCCAGTAGTATTCGCTCTGGAAACACCATATATTTT. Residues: CASSIRSGNTIYF.

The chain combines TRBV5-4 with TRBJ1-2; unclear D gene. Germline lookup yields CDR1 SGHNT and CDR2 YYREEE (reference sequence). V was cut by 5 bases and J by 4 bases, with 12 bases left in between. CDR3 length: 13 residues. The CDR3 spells CASSRGPTYGYTF. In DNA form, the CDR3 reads TGTGCCAGCAGTCGGGGTCCAACCTATGGCTACACCTTC.

The CDR3 DNA follows: TGTGCCAGCAGTCGGGGGGAACACATTAGCACAGATACGCAGTATTTT. Protein product: CASSRGEHISTDTQYF. The chain employs TRBV9 and TRBJ2-3; 7 bases align to TRBD2. This CDR3 has 16 amino acids. V was clipped by 5 bases and J by 0 bases; unmatched bases: 9. Looked up from germline, CDR1 is SGDLS and CDR2 is YYNGEE.

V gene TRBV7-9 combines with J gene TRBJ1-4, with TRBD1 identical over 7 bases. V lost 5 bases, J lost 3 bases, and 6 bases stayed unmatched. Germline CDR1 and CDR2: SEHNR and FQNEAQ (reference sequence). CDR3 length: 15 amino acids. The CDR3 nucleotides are TGTGCCAGCAGCCCTGACGGGACAGCTAATGAAAAACTGTTTTTT. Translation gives CASSPDGTANEKLFF.